This T cell receptor (beta chain) was sequenced during a study of OX40 agonist ivuxolimab in advanced cancers. Study in general: The drug used for patients, ivuxolimab, was an agonistic anti-OX40 (CD134) antibody. Patients were treated with intravenous ivuxolimab, dosed at 0.01 to 10 mg/kg and infused every 2 weeks.

The germline gives CDR1 SGHKS, CDR2 YYEKEE (reference sequence). After removal of 1 base from V and 5 bases from J, the junction contained 5 bases not matched to a gene. The CDR3 has 14 residues. Assay: immunoSEQ multiplex PCR; the TCRdb copy retains only in-frame clones and omits some. Here the sample spans tens of thousands of clones, 80% to 90% being singletons. On this clone: Antigen specificity is unknown.

Study-level findings and limits: In the 0.1 to 3.0 mg/kg range, CD4+ and CD8+ blood T cells had expanded clonally by week 6.

Material: CD4+ or CD8+ T cells sorted from blood, obtained in a trial of the OX40 agonist ivuxolimab. This rearrangement joins TRBV5-5 to TRBJ1-1; the match to TRBD1 covers 7 bases. The receptor comes from an adult with an advanced solid tumor such as melanoma, head and neck, liver or kidney cancer. The CDR3 nucleotides read TGTGCCAGCAGCTTGAAATCAGGGGGAACTGAAGCTTTCTTT. Translating it yields CASSLKSGGTEAFF.